This is a list of T cell receptor beta chains from one sample in a study of cytomegalovirus exposure and HLA in healthy donors. Sequenced by immunoSEQ multiplex PCR; TCRdb stores in-frame clones only, minus some. The repertoire holds about 120,000 clones, with 65% to 80% as singletons. Sequenced sample: PBMCs. These TCRs come from a woman aged 40 to 50 in good health and CMV-seropositive. The CDR3 runs from the conserved cysteine through the conserved F or W. A D gene is named only where the DNA matches it firmly. The size of a clone is reported for some rows only, either as once, few or many, or as a class for expanded clones.

>TRBV15|-|few|16|TRBJ1-2
TGTGCCACCTCTTCGACCCCCCAGGGGCAAGGTCAGGGCTACACCTTC
CATSSTPQGQGQGYTF
>TRBV5-3|TRBD2|-|15|TRBJ2-7
TGTGCCAGAAGCTTAAAACTAGCGGGACTCTACGAGCAGTACTTC
CARSLKLAGLYEQYF
>TRBV4-1|-|-|17|TRBJ1-2
TGCGCCAGCAGCCAAGATTGGCCGGAGCTAAGGAACTATGGCTACACCTTC
CASSQDWPELRNYGYTF
>TRBV12-2|-|-|13|TRBJ2-5
TGTGCAAGTCGCCAGACTTGCAAAGAGACCCAGTACTTC
CASRQTCKETQYF
>TRBV6-5|TRBD1|-|14|TRBJ1-5
TGTGCCAGCAGTTGGGGACAGGGAGGTCAGCCCCAGCATTTT
CASSWGQGGQPQHF
>TRBV15|TRBD2|-|15|TRBJ2-1
TGTGCCACCAGCAGAGCTAGCGGGACCTACAATGAGCAGTTCTTC
CATSRASGTYNEQFF
>TRBV6-4|-|-|14|TRBJ1-3
TGTGCCAGCAGTGACTCCTCGGGGGTAAACACCATATATTTT
CASSDSSGVNTIYF
>TRBV27|-|once|14|TRBJ1-4
TGTGCCAGCAGTGAGCGTTCAACTAATGAAAAACTGTTTTTT
CASSERSTNEKLFF
>TRBV19|TRBD1|-|15|TRBJ1-5
TGTGCCAGTAGTATTGGGACAGATCGCGGTCAGCCCCAGCATTTT
CASSIGTDRGQPQHF
>TRBV6-4|-|-|14|TRBJ2-2
TGTGCCAGCAGTGAAGTTCCCAGCACCGGGGAGCTGTTTTTT
CASSEVPSTGELFF